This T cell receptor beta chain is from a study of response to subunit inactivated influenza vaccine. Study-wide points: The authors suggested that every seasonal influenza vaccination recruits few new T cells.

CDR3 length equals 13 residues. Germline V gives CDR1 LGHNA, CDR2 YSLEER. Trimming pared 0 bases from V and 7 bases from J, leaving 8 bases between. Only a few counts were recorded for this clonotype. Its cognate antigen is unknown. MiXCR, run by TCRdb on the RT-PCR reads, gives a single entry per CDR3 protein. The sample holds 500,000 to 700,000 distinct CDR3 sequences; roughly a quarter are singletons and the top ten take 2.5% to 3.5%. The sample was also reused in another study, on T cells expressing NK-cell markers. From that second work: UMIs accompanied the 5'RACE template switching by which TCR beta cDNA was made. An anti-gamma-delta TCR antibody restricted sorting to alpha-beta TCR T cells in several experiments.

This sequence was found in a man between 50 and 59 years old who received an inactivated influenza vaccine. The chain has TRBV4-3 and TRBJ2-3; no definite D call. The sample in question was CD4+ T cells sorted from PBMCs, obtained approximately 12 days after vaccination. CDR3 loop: CASSQEGGHTQYF. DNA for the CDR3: TGCGCCAGCAGCCAAGAGGGCGGTCATACGCAGTATTTT.